The rows below give T cell receptor beta chains drawn from one sample of a study of T cells and Merkel cell carcinoma outcomes. Sequenced by immunoSEQ multiplex PCR; TCRdb stores in-frame clones only, minus some. The sample carries approximately 12,000 clones, over 95% recorded once. The sample consisted of tumor tissue from Merkel cell carcinoma. Receptors were obtained from a human donor with Merkel cell carcinoma. CDR3s include the opening cysteine and the closing phenylalanine or tryptophan. Fields, in order: V gene, clone size, CDR3 length, J gene, D gene, CDR3 DNA, CDR3 protein. A D gene is named only where the DNA matches it firmly. For some rows the clone size is stated as once, few or many, or as a class when expanded; others skip it.

v_call: TRBV7-9
clone_size: once
cdr3_length: 15
j_call: TRBJ2-5
d_call: .
cdr3_nt: TGTGCCAGCAGCCCCAACTTGGGAGTGAGGGAGACCCAGTACTTC
cdr3_aa: CASSPNLGVRETQYF

v_call: TRBV2
clone_size: few
cdr3_length: 13
j_call: TRBJ2-4
d_call: TRBD2
cdr3_nt: TGTGCCAGCAGTGACAATCCTACCGGGACTAGAGGATTC
cdr3_aa: CASSDNPTGTRGF

v_call: TRBV9
clone_size: once
cdr3_length: 18
j_call: TRBJ1-2
d_call: TRBD1
cdr3_nt: TGTGCCAGCAGCGTAGATATCCCAGGGGGCGCCTCTAACTATGGCTACACCTTC
cdr3_aa: CASSVDIPGGASNYGYTF

v_call: TRBV6-5
clone_size: .
cdr3_length: 13
j_call: TRBJ2-7
d_call: .
cdr3_nt: TGTGCCAGCAGTTCCTCGACCCTTTACGAGCAGTACTTC
cdr3_aa: CASSSSTLYEQYF

v_call: TRBV29-1
clone_size: .
cdr3_length: 13
j_call: TRBJ1-2
d_call: TRBD1
cdr3_nt: TGCAGCGCCGGGACAGGGAGAAACTATGGCTACACCTTC
cdr3_aa: CSAGTGRNYGYTF

v_call: TRBV13
clone_size: .
cdr3_length: 15
j_call: TRBJ2-3
d_call: .
cdr3_nt: TGTGCCAGCAGCCCTGCGGGGAGGAGCACAGATACGCAGTATTTT
cdr3_aa: CASSPAGRSTDTQYF

v_call: TRBV7-2
clone_size: once
cdr3_length: 12
j_call: TRBJ1-2
d_call: .
cdr3_nt: TGTGCCAGCAGCTCGGGGATCTATGGCTACACCTTC
cdr3_aa: CASSSGIYGYTF

v_call: TRBV11-3
clone_size: .
cdr3_length: 14
j_call: TRBJ1-1
d_call: TRBD1
cdr3_nt: TGTGCCAGCAGCGCGGGACAGGGTTGGACTGAAGCTTTCTTT
cdr3_aa: CASSAGQGWTEAFF

v_call: TRBV28
clone_size: .
cdr3_length: 15
j_call: TRBJ1-5
d_call: .
cdr3_nt: TGTGCCAGCAGTTTTGGTGGAGGGTGGGATCAGCCCCAGCATTTT
cdr3_aa: CASSFGGGWDQPQHF

v_call: TRBV4-3
clone_size: .
cdr3_length: 14
j_call: TRBJ2-7
d_call: TRBD1
cdr3_nt: TGCGCCAGCAGCCTAGGGACAGGGTTAGGCGAGCAGTACTTC
cdr3_aa: CASSLGTGLGEQYF

v_call: TRBV7-2
clone_size: .
cdr3_length: 14
j_call: TRBJ2-1
d_call: .
cdr3_nt: TGTGCCAGCAGCGGCCGGGACTTCTACAATGAGCAGTTCTTC
cdr3_aa: CASSGRDFYNEQFF

v_call: TRBV29-1
clone_size: .
cdr3_length: 10
j_call: TRBJ2-1
d_call: .
cdr3_nt: TGCAGCGTTGCGGGTCCCGAGCAGTTCTTC
cdr3_aa: CSVAGPEQFF

v_call: TRBV12-5
clone_size: .
cdr3_length: 17
j_call: TRBJ2-3
d_call: .
cdr3_nt: TGTGCTAGTGGTTTGTACAACGTCGGTCGGGGGACAGATACGCAGTATTTT
cdr3_aa: CASGLYNVGRGTDTQYF

v_call: TRBV28
clone_size: .
cdr3_length: 11
j_call: TRBJ1-2
d_call: .
cdr3_nt: TGTGCCAGCAGGGCCACAGATGGCTACACCTTC
cdr3_aa: CASRATDGYTF

v_call: TRBV27
clone_size: .
cdr3_length: 13
j_call: TRBJ2-2
d_call: TRBD2
cdr3_nt: TGTGCCAGCTCCGGCGGGAGGGTCGGGGAGCTGTTTTTT
cdr3_aa: CASSGGRVGELFF

v_call: TRBV5-1
clone_size: .
cdr3_length: 13
j_call: TRBJ2-6
d_call: .
cdr3_nt: TGCGCCAGCAGCGGCGGACAGCCGCCGGTCCTGACTTTC
cdr3_aa: CASSGGQPPVLTF

v_call: TRBV30
clone_size: .
cdr3_length: 14
j_call: TRBJ2-1
d_call: TRBD2
cdr3_nt: TGTGCCTGGAGACTAGCGGGCGGGGGCGATGAGCAGTTCTTC
cdr3_aa: CAWRLAGGGDEQFF

v_call: TRBV16
clone_size: .
cdr3_length: 15
j_call: TRBJ2-7
d_call: TRBD1
cdr3_nt: TGTGCCAGCAGCCAAATCGGGGACAGGGGGCGCGAGCAGTACTTC
cdr3_aa: CASSQIGDRGREQYF

v_call: TRBV5-1
clone_size: .
cdr3_length: 15
j_call: TRBJ1-4
d_call: TRBD1
cdr3_nt: TGCGCCAGCAGCTTGGGCGCAGGGGGGAATGAAAAACTGTTTTTT
cdr3_aa: CASSLGAGGNEKLFF

v_call: TRBV7-8
clone_size: .
cdr3_length: 15
j_call: TRBJ1-5
d_call: .
cdr3_nt: TGTGCCAGCAGCTTAGGGGGGACGGTTAATCAGCCCCAGCATTTT
cdr3_aa: CASSLGGTVNQPQHF

v_call: TRBV29-1
clone_size: .
cdr3_length: 13
j_call: TRBJ1-2
d_call: TRBD1
cdr3_nt: TGCAGCGCGTCCATAAACAGGGGACGAGGCTACACCTTC
cdr3_aa: CSASINRGRGYTF

v_call: TRBV30
clone_size: .
cdr3_length: 13
j_call: TRBJ1-5
d_call: .
cdr3_nt: TGTGCCTGGAGTGTAACGGGTCCTCAGCCCCAGCATTTT
cdr3_aa: CAWSVTGPQPQHF

v_call: TRBV29-1
clone_size: .
cdr3_length: 11
j_call: TRBJ2-3
d_call: .
cdr3_nt: TGCAGCGGAGGGTTCACAGATACGCAGTATTTT
cdr3_aa: CSGGFTDTQYF

v_call: TRBV13
clone_size: once
cdr3_length: 15
j_call: TRBJ2-7
d_call: TRBD1
cdr3_nt: TGTGCCAGCAGCCTTCGGGGACAGAGCTCCTACGAGCAGTATTTC
cdr3_aa: CASSLRGQSSYEQYF

v_call: TRBV7-8
clone_size: .
cdr3_length: 16
j_call: TRBJ1-3
d_call: TRBD1
cdr3_nt: TGTGCCAGCAGCTACAGCCGGGACAGCCTTGGAAACACCATATATTTT
cdr3_aa: CASSYSRDSLGNTIYF

v_call: TRBV30
clone_size: .
cdr3_length: 12
j_call: TRBJ1-4
d_call: .
cdr3_nt: TGTGCCTGGACCGGACTGGATGAAAAACTGTTTTTT
cdr3_aa: CAWTGLDEKLFF

v_call: TRBV7-3
clone_size: .
cdr3_length: 14
j_call: TRBJ1-1
d_call: .
cdr3_nt: TGTGCCAGCAGCTTAACGGGAATCGGAGATCTCGCTTTCTTT
cdr3_aa: CASSLTGIGDLAFF

v_call: TRBV7-3
clone_size: .
cdr3_length: 15
j_call: TRBJ2-7
d_call: .
cdr3_nt: TGTGCCAGCAGCTTAGGGGGGGGCGTAGGGTACGAGCAGTACTTC
cdr3_aa: CASSLGGGVGYEQYF

v_call: TRBV28
clone_size: once
cdr3_length: 17
j_call: TRBJ2-1
d_call: .
cdr3_nt: TGTGCCAGCAGACCCTTGACCCCCAGCGCCTCCTACAATGAGCAGTTCTTC
cdr3_aa: CASRPLTPSASYNEQFF

v_call: TRBV4-3
clone_size: .
cdr3_length: 14
j_call: TRBJ2-3
d_call: .
cdr3_nt: TGCGCCAGCAGCCTACAGGATTACACAGATACGCAGTATTTT
cdr3_aa: CASSLQDYTDTQYF

v_call: TRBV7-9
clone_size: once
cdr3_length: 14
j_call: TRBJ1-3
d_call: TRBD1
cdr3_nt: TGTGCCAGCAGCACCGACAGGGCTGGAAACACCATATATTTT
cdr3_aa: CASSTDRAGNTIYF

v_call: TRBV4-1
clone_size: .
cdr3_length: 17
j_call: TRBJ2-1
d_call: TRBD2
cdr3_nt: TGCGCCAGCAGCCTACAAGGGGGACTAGCGGGAGTCAATGAGCAGTTCTTC
cdr3_aa: CASSLQGGLAGVNEQFF

v_call: TRBV7-3
clone_size: .
cdr3_length: 15
j_call: TRBJ2-2
d_call: TRBD2
cdr3_nt: TGTGCCAGCAGCGATCAAGCGGGAGCTGACGGGGAGCTGTTTTTT
cdr3_aa: CASSDQAGADGELFF

v_call: TRBV5-5
clone_size: .
cdr3_length: 16
j_call: TRBJ2-2
d_call: TRBD2
cdr3_nt: TGTGCCAGCAGCTGGACTAGCGGAGCGAACACCGGGGAGCTGTTTTTT
cdr3_aa: CASSWTSGANTGELFF

v_call: TRBV10-3
clone_size: once
cdr3_length: 14
j_call: TRBJ1-1
d_call: .
cdr3_nt: TGTGCCATCAGTGAGTATGGGGAGAGGGCTGAAGCTTTCTTT
cdr3_aa: CAISEYGERAEAFF